This T cell receptor beta chain was sequenced during a study of response to subunit inactivated influenza vaccine. Study results and caveats: The study's authors posited that every seasonal influenza vaccination enlists few new T cells.

The table lists this clonotype with many counts. Antigen specificity is unknown. In TCRdb, the RT-PCR reads were re-called with MiXCR into one record per CDR3 protein. The data show 550,000 to 800,000 distinct CDR3 sequences, approximately 15% seen once. The sample here was PBMCs from blood, taken 14 to 15 days before vaccination. This clonotype was obtained from a man aged 50 or older who received an inactivated influenza vaccine.

CDR3: CSVAGTSGYDTQYF. The CDR3 DNA reads as TGCAGCGTCGCCGGGACTAGCGGGTATGATACGCAGTATTTT. This chain connects TRBV29-1 to TRBJ2-3; 12 nucleotides match TRBD2. Germline V gene data show CDR1 as SQVTM and CDR2 as ANQGSEA. Germline trimming cut 6 bases from V and 6 bases from J; bases unmatched to any gene: 7. The CDR3 consists of 14 residues.